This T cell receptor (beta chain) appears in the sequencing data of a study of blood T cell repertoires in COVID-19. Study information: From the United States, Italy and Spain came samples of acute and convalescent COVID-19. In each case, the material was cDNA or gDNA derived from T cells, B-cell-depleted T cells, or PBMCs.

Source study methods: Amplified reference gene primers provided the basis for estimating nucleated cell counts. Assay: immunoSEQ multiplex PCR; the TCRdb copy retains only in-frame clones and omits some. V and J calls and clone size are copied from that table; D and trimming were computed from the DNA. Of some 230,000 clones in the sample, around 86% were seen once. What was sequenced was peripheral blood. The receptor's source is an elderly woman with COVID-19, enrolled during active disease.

DNA for the CDR3: TGTGCCACCAGCAGACAGATGGGACTAGCGGGAGCTAATGAGCAGTTCTTC. Its protein product is CATSRQMGLAGANEQFF. This chain connects TRBV15 to TRBJ2-1; 14 nucleotides agree with TRBD2. With V trimmed by 2 bases and J by 7 bases, 7 bases remained unmatched. The CDR3 loop spans 17 amino acids. Per the germline V gene, CDR1 is LNHNV and CDR2 is YYDKDF (reference sequence).